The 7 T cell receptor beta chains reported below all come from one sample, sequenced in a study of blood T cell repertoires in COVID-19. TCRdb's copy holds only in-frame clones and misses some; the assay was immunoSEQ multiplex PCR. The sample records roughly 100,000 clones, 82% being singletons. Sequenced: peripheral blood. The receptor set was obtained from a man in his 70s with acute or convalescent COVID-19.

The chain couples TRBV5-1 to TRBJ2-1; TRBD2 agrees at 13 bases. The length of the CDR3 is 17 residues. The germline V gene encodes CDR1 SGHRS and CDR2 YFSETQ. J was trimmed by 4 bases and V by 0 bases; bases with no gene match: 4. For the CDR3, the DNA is TGCGCCAGCAGCTTGGGACCGGGACTAGCGGGGTACAATGAGCAGTTCTTC. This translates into CASSLGPGLAGYNEQFF.

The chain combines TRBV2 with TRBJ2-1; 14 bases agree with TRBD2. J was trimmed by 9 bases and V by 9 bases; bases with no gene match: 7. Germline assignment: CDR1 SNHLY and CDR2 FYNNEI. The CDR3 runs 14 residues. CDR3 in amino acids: CASGGLAGDGEQFF. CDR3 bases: TGTGCCAGTGGGGGACTAGCGGGAGATGGTGAGCAGTTCTTC.

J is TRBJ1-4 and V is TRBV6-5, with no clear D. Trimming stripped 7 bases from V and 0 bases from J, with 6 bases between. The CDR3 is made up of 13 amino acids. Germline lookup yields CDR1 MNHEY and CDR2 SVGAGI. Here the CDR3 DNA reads TGTGCCAGCACATTTGCAACTAATGAAAAACTGTTTTTT. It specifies CASTFATNEKLFF.

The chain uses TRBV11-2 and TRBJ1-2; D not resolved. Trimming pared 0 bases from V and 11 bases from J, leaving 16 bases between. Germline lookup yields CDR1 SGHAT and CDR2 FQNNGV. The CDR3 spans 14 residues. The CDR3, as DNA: TGTGCCAGCAGCTTAGACCGGCAGGTGCGAGGGTACACCTTC. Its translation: CASSLDRQVRGYTF.

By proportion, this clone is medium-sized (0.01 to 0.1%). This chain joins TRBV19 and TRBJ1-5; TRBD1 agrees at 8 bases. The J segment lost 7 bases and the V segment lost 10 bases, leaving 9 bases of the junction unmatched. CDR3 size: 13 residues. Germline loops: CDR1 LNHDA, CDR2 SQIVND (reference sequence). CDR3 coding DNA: TGTGCCACCGAGGACAGGGCCGGCCAGCCCCAGCATTTT. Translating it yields CATEDRAGQPQHF.

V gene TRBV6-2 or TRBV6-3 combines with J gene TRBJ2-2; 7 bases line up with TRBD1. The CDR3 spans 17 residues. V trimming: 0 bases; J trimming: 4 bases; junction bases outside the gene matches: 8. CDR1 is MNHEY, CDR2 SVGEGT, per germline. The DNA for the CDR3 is TGTGCCAGCAGTTACTCTTCGACAGGGCTTCGCACCGGGGAGCTGTTTTTT. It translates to CASSYSSTGLRTGELFF.

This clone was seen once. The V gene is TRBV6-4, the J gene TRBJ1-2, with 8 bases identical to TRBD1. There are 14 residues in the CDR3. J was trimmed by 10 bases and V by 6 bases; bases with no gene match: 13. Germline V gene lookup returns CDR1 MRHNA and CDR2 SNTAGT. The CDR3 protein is CASSLEGQGFNYTF. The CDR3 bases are TGTGCCAGCAGCCTCGAAGGACAGGGTTTCAACTACACCTTC.